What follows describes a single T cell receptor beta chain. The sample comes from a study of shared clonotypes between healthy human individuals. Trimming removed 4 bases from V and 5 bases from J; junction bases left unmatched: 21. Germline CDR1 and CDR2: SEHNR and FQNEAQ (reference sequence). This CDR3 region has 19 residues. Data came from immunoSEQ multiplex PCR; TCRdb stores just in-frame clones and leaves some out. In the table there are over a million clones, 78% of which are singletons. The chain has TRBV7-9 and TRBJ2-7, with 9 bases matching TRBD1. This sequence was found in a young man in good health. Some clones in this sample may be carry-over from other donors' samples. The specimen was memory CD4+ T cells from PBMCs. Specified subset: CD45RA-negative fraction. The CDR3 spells CASSSYGLITGGSVDEQYF. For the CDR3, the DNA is TGTGCCAGCAGCTCCTACGGACTGATAACAGGGGGCTCAGTTGACGAGCAGTACTTC.